The 8 T cell receptor beta chains in this list originate from one sample, sequenced in a study of T cells in Graves' hyperthyroidism and ophthalmopathy. Amplification of TCR beta CDR3 regions used RNA as the template. First-round RT-PCR targeting the TCR CDR3 was performed with the HTBI primer set. TCRdb recomputed calls from the multiplex PCR reads with MiXCR, one row per CDR3 protein. The data hold about 380,000 distinct CDR3 sequences, with about 14% observed a single time. The material sequenced was blood. Source of these receptors: a man aged 25 to 40 with Graves' hyperthyroidism that later progressed to Graves' ophthalmopathy.

This clonotype has only a few counts. This rearrangement joins TRBV9 to TRBJ1-5; possible D gene TRBD1, 6 bases. The CDR3 is 14 residues long. Germline V CDR1 and CDR2: SGDLS, YYNGEE. The ends were cut back, 3 bases at V and 3 bases at J, with 10 bases in the middle. This CDR3 reads CASSDRDTNQPQHF. CDR3 DNA: TGTGCCAGCAGCGACCGGGACACCAATCAGCCCCAGCATTTT.

Note on this clonotype: Given a much more abundant clone one base away, this may be a read error. This chain connects TRBV28 to TRBJ1-2, with D tentatively TRBD1 (6 bases). This CDR3 is 14 amino acids long. The germline V gene encodes CDR1 MDHEN and CDR2 SYDVKM. In DNA form, the CDR3 reads TGTGCCAGCAGCTCCTTCAGGGGTAACTATGACTACACCTTC. Its translation is CASSSFRGNYDYTF.

This clonotype came up a few times. The chain links TRBV6-1 to TRBJ2-5; 7 bases match TRBD1. Germline CDR1 is MNHNS and CDR2 is SASEGT. CDR3 length: 15 residues. Unmatched junction bases numbered 8, after V lost 5 bases and J lost 2 bases. The CDR3 sequence: CASSLGTVRQETQYF. The CDR3 DNA reads TGTGCCAGCAGTTTGGGGACAGTGCGTCAAGAGACCCAGTACTTC.

This chain connects TRBV30 to TRBJ1-4, with 10 bases aligning to TRBD1. CDR3 length: 13 residues. The J segment lost 10 bases and the V segment lost 2 bases, leaving 4 bases of the junction unmatched. Looked up from germline, CDR1 is GTSNPN and CDR2 is SVGIG (reference sequence). This CDR3 reads CAWSTRTGGKLFF. The CDR3 nucleotides are TGTGCCTGGAGTACCCGGACAGGGGGAAAACTGTTTTTT.

This clonotype appeared a few times. The chain carries TRBV7-9 and TRBJ1-1, with a weak D call TRBD1 (6 bases). CDR3 size: 14 residues. Trimming shortened V by 5 bases and J by 5 bases, and 15 bases separated the two germline ends. Per the germline V gene, CDR1 is SEHNR and CDR2 is FQNEAQ (reference sequence). The CDR3 DNA is TGTGCCAGCAGCCCAGACGGGGGGCGAACTGAAGCTTTCTTT. Its protein is CASSPDGGRTEAFF. The entire variable domain, with the rest obtained from reference TRBV7-9 and TRBJ1-1, is as follows: DTGVSQNPRHKITKRGQNVTFRCDPISEHNRLYWYRQTLGQGPEFLTYFQNEAQLEKSRLLSDRFSAERPKGSFSTLEIQRTEQGDSAMYLCASSPDGGRTEAFFGQGTRLTVV.

This clonotype was seen a few times. The chain uses TRBV3-1 and TRBJ1-6; 9 nucleotides align to TRBD1. CDR1 and CDR2 from the germline V gene are LGHDT and YNNKEL (reference sequence). Trimming at V came to 5 bases and at J to 10 bases, leaving 6 bases not matched to a gene. The CDR3 spans 14 residues. The CDR3 DNA reads TGTGCCAGCAGCACCGGGACAGGGAGATCACCCCTCCACTTT. Its protein is CASSTGTGRSPLHF. Complete variable domain (other parts from reference TRBV3-1 and TRBJ1-6): DTAVSQTPKYLVTQMGNDKSIKCEQNLGHDTMYWYKQDSKKFLKIMFSYNNKELIINETVPNRFSPKSPDKAHLNLHINSLELGDSAVYFCASSTGTGRSPLHFGNGTRLTVT.

There are many counts of this clonotype. The chain links TRBV6-1 to TRBJ1-1; no clear D. The CDR3 contains 16 residues. Germline assignment: CDR1 MNHNS and CDR2 SASEGT. Trimming cost V 4 bases and J 0 bases, with 15 bases left between them. The CDR3: CASSVSLQTMNTEAFF. The DNA of the CDR3 is TGTGCCAGCAGTGTGAGCTTACAGACAATGAACACTGAAGCTTTCTTT.

This clonotype was found a few times. The chain recombines TRBV5-5 with TRBJ2-1; maybe TRBD1 (6 bases). The CDR3 spans 11 residues. CDR1 and CDR2 from the germline V gene are SGHKS and YYEKEE (reference sequence). Trimming removed 2 bases from V and 14 bases from J, with 11 bases in between. For the CDR3, the DNA is TGTGCCAGCAGCTTTGACAGGTCAGAGTTCTTC. Amino acids: CASSFDRSEFF.